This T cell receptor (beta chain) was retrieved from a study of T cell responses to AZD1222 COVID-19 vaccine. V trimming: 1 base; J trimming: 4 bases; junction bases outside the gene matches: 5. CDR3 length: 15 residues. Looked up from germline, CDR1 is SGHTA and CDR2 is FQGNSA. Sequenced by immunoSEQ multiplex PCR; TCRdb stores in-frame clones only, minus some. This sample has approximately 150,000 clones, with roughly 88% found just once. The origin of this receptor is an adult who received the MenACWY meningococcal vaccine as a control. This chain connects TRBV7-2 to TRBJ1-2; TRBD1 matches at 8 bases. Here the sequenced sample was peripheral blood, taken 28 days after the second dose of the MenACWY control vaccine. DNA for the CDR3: TGTGCCAGCAGCTTAGGACAGGGGACTAGCTATGGCTACACCTTC. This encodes CASSLGQGTSYGYTF.